The 17 T cell receptor beta chains reported below all come from one sample, sequenced in a study of cytomegalovirus exposure and HLA in healthy donors. Primers for the PCR totalled 60 Vbeta and 13 Jbeta. Profiled with immunoSEQ multiplex PCR; TCRdb holds only in-frame clones, not every one. The sample holds 200,000 to 250,000 clones, 75% seen once. The sequenced sample was PBMCs. The receptors derive from a woman in her 30s in good health and CMV-seronegative.

This chain links TRBV19 with TRBJ2-2; tentative D call: TRBD2 (6 bases). The V end lost 3 bases, the J end lost 0 bases, and 8 bases lay between the germline ends. Germline V gene lookup returns CDR1 LNHDA and CDR2 SQIVND (reference sequence). This CDR3 comprises 15 residues. The CDR3 loop is CASSIRDSNTGELFF. CDR3 nucleotide sequence: TGTGCCAGTAGTATTCGGGACTCGAACACCGGGGAGCTGTTTTTT. Together with reference TRBV19 and TRBJ2-2, the CDR3 gives the full variable domain: DGGITQSPKYLFRKEGQNVTLSCEQNLNHDAMYWYRQDPGQGLRLIYYSQIVNDFQKGDIAEGYSVSREKKESFPLTVTSAQKNPTAFYLCASSIRDSNTGELFFGEGSRLTVL.

About this clone: This specimen includes other DNA sequences encoding the same CDR3. The V call is TRBV2, the J call TRBJ1-2; 7 positions match TRBD1. The CDR3 extends over 13 amino acids. The trim removed 5 bases at V and 5 bases at J, leaving 5 bases unmatched. CDR1 and CDR2 from the germline V gene are SNHLY and FYNNEI. The CDR3 reads CASSPQGDYGYTF. The CDR3 DNA sequence: TGTGCCAGCAGTCCGCAGGGGGATTATGGCTACACCTTC.

The chain has TRBV27 and TRBJ2-7, with a tentative D call TRBD2 (5 bases). Trimming pared 5 bases from V and 4 bases from J, leaving 18 bases between. This CDR3 contains 15 residues. CDR1 and CDR2 from the germline V gene are MNHEY and SMNVEV (reference sequence). This CDR3 reads CASSLLPLGGYEQYF. Here the CDR3 DNA reads TGTGCCAGCAGTCTCCTCCCCCTTGGAGGATACGAGCAGTACTTC.

This chain connects TRBV30 to TRBJ2-3, with 12 bases fitting TRBD2. CDR1 is GTSNPN, CDR2 SVGIG, per germline (reference sequence). J gave up 1 base and V 3 bases, and 2 bases lay outside the gene matches. This CDR3 comprises 15 residues. The CDR3 region is CAWSRLAGGTDTQYF. The CDR3, as DNA: TGTGCCTGGAGCCGACTAGCGGGGGGCACAGATACGCAGTATTTT.

The chain combines TRBV18 with TRBJ2-7; tentative D call: TRBD1 (5 bases). Trimming removed 3 bases from V and 0 bases from J, with 18 bases in between. Looked up from germline, CDR1 is KGHSH and CDR2 is LQKENI. This CDR3 spans 17 amino acids. CDR3 in amino acids: CASSPQRLRGSSYEQYF. The CDR3 nucleotides are TGTGCCAGCTCACCTCAACGCCTTAGGGGCAGCTCCTACGAGCAGTACTTC.

The rearrangement uses TRBV30 and TRBJ2-5; 14 nucleotides line up with TRBD2. The germline CDR1 and CDR2 sequences are GTSNPN and SVGIG (reference sequence). The CDR3 length is 19 residues. V lost 3 bases and J lost 3; bases outside the gene matches: 15. The DNA of the CDR3 is TGTGCCTGGAGCCCCTTCTTCGGGACTAGCGGGAGAGGGAAAGAGACCCAGTACTTC. Translation gives CAWSPFFGTSGRGKETQYF.

The chain combines TRBV7-2 with TRBJ2-2, with 9 positions matching TRBD2. After removal of 5 bases from V and 6 bases from J, the junction contained 10 bases not matched to a gene. CDR3 length: 16 residues. Germline V gene data show CDR1 as SGHTA and CDR2 as FQGNSA. The CDR3: CASSRTGTSRPGELFF. The DNA of the CDR3 is TGTGCCAGCAGCCGAACCGGGACTAGCCGCCCCGGGGAGCTGTTTTTT.

CDR3 nucleotides: TGTGCCAGCAGCGTAGCGCCAGGGGCGGGCGGCTACACCTTC. It specifies CASSVAPGAGGYTF. V gene TRBV9 combines with J gene TRBJ1-2, with D tentatively TRBD1 (6 bases). Germline values: CDR1 SGDLS, CDR2 YYNGEE. This CDR3 comprises 14 residues. Trimming pared 0 bases from V and 8 bases from J, leaving 14 bases between.

The chain is built from TRBV7-9 and TRBJ1-1; D gene ambiguous. The CDR3 contains 13 residues. Germline V gene sequence: CDR1 SEHNR, CDR2 FQNEAQ (reference sequence). Trimming cost V 4 bases and J 4 bases, with 10 bases left between them. CDR3 residues: CASSSSLSTEAFF. In DNA form, the CDR3 reads TGTGCCAGCAGCTCCTCTCTATCCACTGAAGCTTTCTTT.

The chain has TRBV6-4 and TRBJ1-5; tentative D call: TRBD1 (6 bases). V lost 8 bases to trimming and J lost 2 bases, with 10 bases between them. The CDR3 extends over 13 amino acids. Looked up from germline, CDR1 is MRHNA and CDR2 is SNTAGT. This CDR3 is CASGEGGNQPQHF. The CDR3 DNA is TGTGCCAGCGGAGAGGGGGGCAATCAGCCCCAGCATTTT.

The CDR3 loop is CATLTFGGNTGELFF. Here the CDR3 DNA reads TGTGCCACCTTAACTTTCGGCGGGAACACCGGGGAGCTGTTTTTT. This chain joins TRBV5-4 and TRBJ2-2; D uncertain. The germline V and J ends were trimmed by 9 bases and 1 base, with 16 bases remaining between them. The CDR3 extends over 15 amino acids. Germline V CDR1 and CDR2: SGHNT, YYREEE (reference sequence).

This clone was seen more than once but under ten times. The rearrangement links TRBV7-6 to TRBJ1-2; 7 bases match TRBD1. The CDR3 runs to 13 residues. V lost 5 bases, J lost 8 bases, and 8 bases stayed unmatched. CDR1 is SGHVS and CDR2 is FNYEAQ in the germline V gene. The CDR3 DNA follows: TGTGCCAGCAGCCGACAGGGTCCGCAGGGCTACACCTTC. Its translation is CASSRQGPQGYTF. Complete variable domain (other parts from reference TRBV7-6 and TRBJ1-2): GAGVSQSPRYKVTKRGQDVALRCDPISGHVSLYWYRQALGQGPEFLTYFNYEAQQDKSGLPNDRFSAERPEGSISTLTIQRTEQRDSAMYRCASSRQGPQGYTFGSGTRLTVV.

CDR3: CASSLGGGNTEAFF. In DNA form, the CDR3 reads TGTGCCAGCAGCTTAGGGGGGGGGAACACTGAAGCTTTCTTT. The rearrangement uses TRBV13 and TRBJ1-1; the D gene is possibly TRBD1 (5 bases). The CDR3 runs 14 residues. Trimming stripped 0 bases from V and 1 base from J, with 6 bases between. Germline V gene data show CDR1 as PRHDT and CDR2 as FYEKMQ (reference sequence).

V usage is TRBV7-8 and J usage is TRBJ2-2, with TRBD1 as a possible D gene (6 bases). The CDR3 spans 16 residues. From germline, CDR1 is SGHVS and CDR2 FQNEAQ. Trimming took off 3 bases at V and 5 bases at J, with 16 bases between the two ends. The CDR3 loop reads CASSLVEQGQTGELFF. CDR3 sequence (DNA): TGTGCCAGCAGCTTGGTCGAGCAGGGACAAACCGGGGAGCTGTTTTTT.

The chain links TRBV7-9 to TRBJ1-3; 7 bases agree with TRBD1. CDR1 and CDR2 (germline): SEHNR, FQNEAQ (reference sequence). CDR3 length: 16 residues. Losses at the gene ends were 5 bases for V and 4 bases for J; bases not matched to a gene: 11. CDR3 sequence reads: CASSPTRGTAGNTIYF. The CDR3 coding sequence is TGTGCCAGCAGCCCAACCCGCGGGACAGCCGGAAACACCATATATTTT.

This clone was seen more than once but under ten times. V usage is TRBV6-5 and J usage is TRBJ2-7; 13 nucleotides align to TRBD2. The J segment lost 12 bases and the V segment lost 5 bases, leaving 7 bases of the junction unmatched. Germline V gene data show CDR1 as MNHEY and CDR2 as SVGAGI. This CDR3 has 13 residues. The CDR3 region is CASSNGLAGDRYF. In DNA, the CDR3 is TGTGCCAGCAGTAACGGACTAGCGGGAGATCGGTACTTC.

The J gene is TRBJ2-7, the V gene TRBV7-9; TRBD2 agrees at 10 bases. Trimming removed 6 bases from V and 0 bases from J; junction bases left unmatched: 5. The V gene's germline CDR1 is SEHNR and CDR2 FQNEAQ (reference sequence). The length of the CDR3 is 15 residues. CDR3 in DNA: TGTGCCAGCAGTAAAAGCGGGGGGGGCTCCTACGAGCAGTACTTC. This codes for CASSKSGGGSYEQYF. Full variable domain (rest looked up from reference TRBV7-9 and TRBJ2-7): DTGVSQNPRHKITKRGQNVTFRCDPISEHNRLYWYRQTLGQGPEFLTYFQNEAQLEKSRLLSDRFSAERPKGSFSTLEIQRTEQGDSAMYLCASSKSGGGSYEQYFGPGTRLTVT.